A selection of T cell receptor beta chains follows, all from one sample in a study of CD4 and CD8 cells across lung adenocarcinoma regions. TCRdb reanalysed the PCR reads using MiXCR and keeps one entry per CDR3 protein. Of about 12,000 distinct CDR3 sequences in the sample, 53% were seen once. The sequencing sample was made of CD8+ T cells from the center of a lung tumor. Source of these receptors: a female donor with lung adenocarcinoma. The CD4 and CD8 labels of this study may be unreliable. The CDR3 runs from the conserved cysteine through the conserved F or W. Each record gives: CDR3 protein, CDR3 DNA, J gene, D gene, V gene, clone size. The D gene is left open where the match is weak. A clone size is listed for some rows: how often the clone was seen (once, few, many), or a class if it is expanded.

CDR3: CASRHEAWGETQYF
DNA: TGTGCCAGCAGGCATGAGGCTTGGGGAGAGACCCAGTACTTC
J: TRBJ2-5
D: -
V: TRBV6-1
size: -

CDR3: CASSRQGRTNEKLFF
DNA: TGTGCCAGCAGTCGACAGGGACGAACTAATGAAAAACTGTTTTTT
J: TRBJ1-4
D: TRBD1
V: TRBV6-1
size: once

CDR3: CASGYSGVSTGEQYF
DNA: TGTGCTAGTGGATACAGCGGGGTGAGCACAGGGGAGCAGTATTTT
J: TRBJ2-3
D: -
V: TRBV12-5
size: -

CDR3: CASSEWNTEAFF
DNA: TGCGCCAGCAGTGAGTGGAACACTGAAGCTTTCTTT
J: TRBJ1-1
D: -
V: TRBV10-2
size: -

CDR3: CASSRPGSVETQYF
DNA: TGTGCCAGCAGTCGTCCGGGCTCCGTTGAGACCCAGTACTTC
J: TRBJ2-5
D: -
V: TRBV28
size: -

CDR3: CASSRGIEDTDTQYF
DNA: TGTGCCAGCAGTAGGGGAATCGAGGACACAGATACGCAGTATTTT
J: TRBJ2-3
D: -
V: TRBV6-1
size: -

CDR3: CASSRTGIDTQYF
DNA: TGTGCCAGCAGTCGGACAGGCATAGATACGCAGTATTTT
J: TRBJ2-3
D: TRBD1
V: TRBV12-3/TRBV12-4
size: -

CDR3: CASSESGQVDGYTF
DNA: TGCGCCAGCAGTGAGTCGGGGCAGGTGGACGGCTACACCTTC
J: TRBJ1-2
D: -
V: TRBV10-2
size: -

CDR3: CASSQGQEETQYF
DNA: TGTGCCAGCAGCCAGGGACAGGAAGAGACCCAGTACTTC
J: TRBJ2-5
D: TRBD1
V: TRBV11-3
size: -

CDR3: CASSQELAKNIQYF
DNA: TGTGCCAGCAGCCAAGAGTTAGCCAAAAACATTCAGTACTTC
J: TRBJ2-4
D: -
V: TRBV3-1
size: once

CDR3: CASSEGLQVWVSTEEQYF
DNA: TGTGCCAGCAGTGAAGGGCTACAGGTGTGGGTGAGCACCGAGGAGCAGTATTTT
J: TRBJ2-3
D: -
V: TRBV6-1
size: once

CDR3: CASAGGGTQETQYF
DNA: TGCGCCAGCGCTGGCGGGGGGACTCAAGAGACCCAGTACTTC
J: TRBJ2-5
D: TRBD2
V: TRBV10-1
size: few

CDR3: CASSEYLSGTSEETQYF
DNA: TGTGCCAGCAGTGAATATCTCTCCGGGACTAGCGAAGAGACCCAGTACTTC
J: TRBJ2-5
D: TRBD2
V: TRBV6-1
size: medium-sized

CDR3: CASSHKMTNDEQYF
DNA: TGTGCCAGCAGCCACAAGATGACTAACGACGAGCAGTACTTC
J: TRBJ2-7
D: -
V: TRBV6-1
size: -

CDR3: CASSPSGHRAKETQYF
DNA: TGTGCCAGCAGTCCTAGCGGGCACCGTGCCAAAGAGACGCAGTACTTT
J: TRBJ2-1
D: TRBD2
V: TRBV6-1
size: -

CDR3: CASSYQGQGYTGELFF
DNA: TGTGCCAGCAGTTATCAGGGACAGGGGTACACCGGGGAGCTGTTTTTT
J: TRBJ2-2
D: TRBD1
V: TRBV6-5
size: -

CDR3: CASSESAGSEQYF
DNA: TGCGCCAGCAGTGAGTCGGCGGGCTCAGAGCAGTACTTC
J: TRBJ2-5
D: -
V: TRBV10-1
size: medium-sized

CDR3: CATPDNRGTQYF
DNA: TGTGCCACCCCAGACAACCGGGGGACCCAGTACTTC
J: TRBJ2-5
D: -
V: TRBV10-3
size: -

CDR3: CASSLLMYATNEQFF
DNA: TGTGCCAGCAGCTTATTGATGTATGCGACCAATGAGCAGTTCTTC
J: TRBJ2-1
D: -
V: TRBV7-2
size: -

CDR3: CASSESSGSAEQFF
DNA: TGCGCCAGCAGTGAGTCGAGCGGGAGCGCTGAGCAGTTCTTC
J: TRBJ2-1
D: TRBD2
V: TRBV10-1
size: -

CDR3: CASRRNGANVLTF
DNA: TGTGCCAGCAGGCGAAATGGGGCCAACGTCCTGACTTTC
J: TRBJ2-6
D: -
V: TRBV6-1
size: -

CDR3: CALSAVRTDAQYF
DNA: TGTGCCCTCAGTGCTGTGAGGACCGATGCGCAGTATTTT
J: TRBJ2-3
D: -
V: TRBV10-3
size: -

CDR3: CASSDSIEGDGGYTF
DNA: TGTGCCAGCAGTGACTCTATTGAGGGGGATGGAGGCTACACCTTC
J: TRBJ1-2
D: -
V: TRBV6-4
size: few

CDR3: CASRRQGGNEQFF
DNA: TGTGCCAGCCGACGACAGGGTGGGAATGAGCAGTTCTTC
J: TRBJ2-1
D: TRBD1
V: TRBV6-1
size: once

CDR3: CASSAGAGGSSPDTQYF
DNA: TGTGCCAGCAGTGCGGGGGCCGGGGGTAGCTCGCCAGATACGCAGTACTTT
J: TRBJ2-3
D: -
V: TRBV6-1
size: -

CDR3: CASSYLPRGIGNEQFF
DNA: TGTGCCAGCAGTTACTTACCCAGGGGTATAGGTAATGAGCAGTTCTTC
J: TRBJ2-1
D: -
V: TRBV6-5
size: few

CDR3: CATSSLRGRDRETQYF
DNA: TGTGCCACCAGCAGCCTCCGAGGGAGGGACAGAGAGACCCAGTACTTC
J: TRBJ2-5
D: -
V: TRBV15
size: -

CDR3: CASSGRTSGELFF
DNA: TGTGCCAGCAGTGGACGGACTAGCGGGGAGCTGTTTTTT
J: TRBJ2-2
D: TRBD2
V: TRBV6-1
size: -

CDR3: CASSSLAGGTDTQYF
DNA: TGCGCCAGCAGCTCACTAGCGGGGGGTACAGATACGCAGTATTTT
J: TRBJ2-3
D: TRBD2
V: TRBV5-1
size: few

CDR3: CASKTLGTDEQYF
DNA: TGTGCCAGCAAGACACTCGGGACAGACGAGCAGTACTTC
J: TRBJ2-7
D: TRBD1
V: TRBV6-1
size: many

CDR3: CASSAGTSGSDEQFF
DNA: TGTGCCAGCAGCGCCGGGACTAGCGGGAGCGATGAGCAGTTCTTC
J: TRBJ2-1
D: TRBD2
V: TRBV6-1
size: -

CDR3: CASSTRQQETQYF
DNA: TGTGCCAGCAGCACCAGACAGCAAGAGACCCAGTACTTC
J: TRBJ2-5
D: -
V: TRBV7-2
size: medium-sized

CDR3: CASSPQNTDTQYF
DNA: TGTGCCAGCAGTCCCCAAAACACAGATACGCAGTATTTT
J: TRBJ2-3
D: -
V: TRBV25-1
size: -

CDR3: CASSATGTEGVETQYF
DNA: TGTGCCAGCAGTGCAACCGGGACAGAGGGAGTAGAGACCCAGTACTTC
J: TRBJ2-5
D: TRBD1
V: TRBV6-1
size: -

CDR3: CASSLQYNSPLHF
DNA: TGTGCCAGCAGTTTACAGTATAATTCACCCCTCCACTTT
J: TRBJ1-6
D: -
V: TRBV6-5
size: -

CDR3: CASSRDRTPYEQYF
DNA: TGTGCCAGCAGCCGGGACAGGACCCCCTACGAGCAGTACTTC
J: TRBJ2-7
D: TRBD1
V: TRBV6-1
size: medium-sized

CDR3: CASSWGFLREWRETQYF
DNA: TGTGCCAGCAGTTGGGGTTTCCTGCGGGAGTGGCGGGAGACCCAGTACTTC
J: TRBJ2-5
D: TRBD2
V: TRBV6-5
size: few

CDR3: CARGYSTGGELFF
DNA: TGTGCCAGGGGTTATTCGACCGGGGGGGAGCTGTTCTTT
J: TRBJ2-1
D: TRBD2
V: TRBV6-5
size: -

CDR3: CASSQDKASGRASGELFF
DNA: TGCGCCAGCAGCCAAGATAAGGCTAGCGGGAGGGCCAGCGGGGAGCTGTTTTTT
J: TRBJ2-2
D: TRBD2
V: TRBV4-1
size: -

CDR3: CASSYPGTSGNNEQFF
DNA: TGTGCCAGCAGTTACCCCGGGACTAGCGGAAACAATGAGCAGTTCTTC
J: TRBJ2-1
D: TRBD2
V: TRBV6-5
size: -

CDR3: CASSHRGRGGVYEQYF
DNA: TGCGCCAGCAGCCATAGGGGGCGGGGGGGGGTCTACGAGCAGTACTTC
J: TRBJ2-7
D: TRBD2
V: TRBV4-1
size: -

CDR3: CASSGNTHYGYTF
DNA: TGTGCCAGCTCGGGTAATACGCACTATGGCTACACCTTC
J: TRBJ1-2
D: -
V: TRBV6-1
size: few

CDR3: CASSFDSQETQYF
DNA: TGTGCCAGCAGCTTCGACAGCCAAGAGACCCAGTACTTC
J: TRBJ2-5
D: -
V: TRBV11-3
size: once

CDR3: CAISESGLGQPQHF
DNA: TGTGCCATCAGTGAGTCGGGGTTAGGGCAGCCCCAGCATTTT
J: TRBJ1-5
D: -
V: TRBV10-3
size: -

CDR3: CASSPQGISYEQYF
DNA: TGTGCCAGCAGCCCTCAGGGGATCTCCTACGAGCAGTACTTC
J: TRBJ2-7
D: -
V: TRBV7-6
size: few

CDR3: CASRRRGTSAWEQFF
DNA: TGTGCCAGCAGGAGAAGGGGGACTAGCGCTTGGGAGCAGTTCTTC
J: TRBJ2-1
D: TRBD2
V: TRBV6-2/TRBV6-3
size: -

CDR3: CASSLFPFAGVGTDTQYF
DNA: TGTGCCAGCAGTTTGTTTCCTTTTGCGGGAGTTGGCACAGATACGCAGTATTTT
J: TRBJ2-3
D: TRBD2
V: TRBV12-3/TRBV12-4
size: -

CDR3: CASSEYRSYEQYF
DNA: TGCGCCAGCAGTGAGTACCGTTCCTACGAGCAGTACTTC
J: TRBJ2-7
D: -
V: TRBV10-2
size: -